The rows below give T cell receptor beta chains drawn from one sample of a study of identical twins. TCRdb reprocessed the 5' RACE reads with MiXCR, giving one entry per CDR3 protein. This table has 250,000 or so distinct CDR3 sequences, around 8% appearing once. This sample also appeared in a second study, on yellow fever vaccine responses in identical twins.

The source material was CD8+ T cells sorted from blood. Source of these receptors: a woman under 30 in good health. Each CDR3 is given without its conserved first and last residue. A D gene is named only where the DNA matches it firmly.

d_gene	v_gene	j_gene	CDR3aa
TRBD2	TRBV4-3	TRBJ2-7	ASSQDGEGYEQY
TRBD2	TRBV5-6	TRBJ2-3	ASSTRLAHTQY
-	TRBV23-1	TRBJ2-7	ASSQSGPYEQY
TRBD1	TRBV20-1	TRBJ2-7	SARDPPGTAMAYEQY
TRBD1	TRBV10-3	TRBJ2-7	AARGPSGYEQY
TRBD2	TRBV11-2	TRBJ2-1	ASSLSQWTSGRWRSYNEQF
TRBD1	TRBV5-1	TRBJ2-7	ASSLLDRHYEQY
TRBD1	TRBV6-1	TRBJ2-7	ASISGQGDVSYEQY
-	TRBV6-1	TRBJ2-2	ASTYVWGGTGELF
TRBD1	TRBV12-3/TRBV12-4	TRBJ2-5	ASQGGGQTQY
TRBD2	TRBV28	TRBJ2-3	ASSTHLLAPSTDTQY
TRBD1	TRBV29-1	TRBJ1-1	SVAVAPGQGFMNTEAF
-	TRBV12-3/TRBV12-4	TRBJ2-7	ASSLSGGAYEQY
-	TRBV27	TRBJ1-1	ASSLGTGQPAF
-	TRBV4-2	TRBJ2-3	ASSQAGVMADTQY
-	TRBV18	TRBJ2-7	ASSRYRDIAPSYEQY
-	TRBV19	TRBJ2-7	ASSLTDVGEQY
TRBD2	TRBV5-5	TRBJ2-2	ASSFIAGAGELF
TRBD1	TRBV6-5	TRBJ2-6	ASSHRDRVYTGANVLT
-	TRBV5-1	TRBJ2-1	ASQELSWRDSSYNEQF